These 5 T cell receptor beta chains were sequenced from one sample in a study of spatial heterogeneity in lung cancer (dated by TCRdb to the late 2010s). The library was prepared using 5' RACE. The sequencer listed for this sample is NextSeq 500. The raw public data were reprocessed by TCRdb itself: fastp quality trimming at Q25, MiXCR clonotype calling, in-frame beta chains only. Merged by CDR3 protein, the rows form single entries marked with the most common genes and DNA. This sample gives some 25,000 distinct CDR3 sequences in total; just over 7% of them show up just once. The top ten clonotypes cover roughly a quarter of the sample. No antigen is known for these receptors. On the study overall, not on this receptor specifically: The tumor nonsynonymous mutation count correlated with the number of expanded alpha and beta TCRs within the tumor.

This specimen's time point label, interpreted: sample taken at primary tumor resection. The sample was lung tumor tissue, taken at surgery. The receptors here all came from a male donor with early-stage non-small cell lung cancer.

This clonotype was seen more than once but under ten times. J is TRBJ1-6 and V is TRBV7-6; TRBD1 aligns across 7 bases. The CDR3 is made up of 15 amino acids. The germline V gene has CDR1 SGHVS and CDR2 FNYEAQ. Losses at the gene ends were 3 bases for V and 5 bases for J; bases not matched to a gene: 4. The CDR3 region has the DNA TGTGCCAGCAGCTTGAGGACAGGCAATAATTCACCCCTCCACTTT. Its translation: CASSLRTGNNSPLHF.

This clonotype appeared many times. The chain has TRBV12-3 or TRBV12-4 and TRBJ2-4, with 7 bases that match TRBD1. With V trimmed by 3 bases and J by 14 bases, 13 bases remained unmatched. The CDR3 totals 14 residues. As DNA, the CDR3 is TGTGCCAGCAGTTTTAGCCCCCGGACAGGCGGCGAGTACTTC. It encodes CASSFSPRTGGEYF.

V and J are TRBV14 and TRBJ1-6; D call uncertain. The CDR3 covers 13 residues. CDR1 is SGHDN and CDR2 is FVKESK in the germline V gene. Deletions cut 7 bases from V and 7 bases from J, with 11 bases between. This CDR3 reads CASTVSVNSPLHF. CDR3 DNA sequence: TGTGCCAGCACCGTCAGCGTGAATTCACCCCTCCACTTT.

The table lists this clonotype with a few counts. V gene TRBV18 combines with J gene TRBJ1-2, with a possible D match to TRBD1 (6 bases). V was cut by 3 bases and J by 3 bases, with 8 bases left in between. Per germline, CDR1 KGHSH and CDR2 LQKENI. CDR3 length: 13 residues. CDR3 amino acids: CASSPDSYYGYTF. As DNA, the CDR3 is TGTGCCAGCTCACCGGACAGCTACTATGGCTACACCTTC.

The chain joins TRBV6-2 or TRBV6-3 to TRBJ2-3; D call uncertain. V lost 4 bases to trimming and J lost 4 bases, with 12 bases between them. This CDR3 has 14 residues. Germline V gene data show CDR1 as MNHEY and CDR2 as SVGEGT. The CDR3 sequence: CASSWNLDADTQYF. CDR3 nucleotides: TGTGCCAGCAGTTGGAACCTGGATGCAGATACGCAGTATTTT.